Here is one T cell receptor (beta chain) with its context. The target antigen is unknown. The germline V gene encodes CDR1 SNHLY and CDR2 FYNNEI. V was pared by 4 bases and J by 1 base, with 12 bases between. This CDR3 is built from 15 residues. These data originate in a study of cytomegalovirus exposure and HLA in healthy donors. Study-level information: Earlier results showed 90 million to 120 million unique TCR beta sequences derived from approximately 180 million T cells. Genetic ancestry analysis placed around four fifths of the 398 donors that were genotyped in the Caucasian-associated cluster. Points from the study as a whole: Reports showed the classifier diagnosing cytomegalovirus status with high specificity and sensitivity. Earlier analysis looked at TCR beta V segments, and most were productive about 87% or about 30% of the time.

In the PCR, 60 Vbeta and 13 Jbeta primers were used. Data came from immunoSEQ multiplex PCR; TCRdb stores just in-frame clones and leaves some out. The sample comprises 100,000 to 150,000 clones, approximately 80% of which are singletons, and 1% rests with the top ten. The receptor was derived from a middle-aged man in good health and CMV-seronegative. The sequenced sample consisted of PBMCs. The chain has TRBV2 and TRBJ2-3, with unresolved D. CDR3 bases: TGTGCCAGCAGTGTGCCCCCCACGGGCACAGATACGCAGTATTTT. It translates to CASSVPPTGTDTQYF.